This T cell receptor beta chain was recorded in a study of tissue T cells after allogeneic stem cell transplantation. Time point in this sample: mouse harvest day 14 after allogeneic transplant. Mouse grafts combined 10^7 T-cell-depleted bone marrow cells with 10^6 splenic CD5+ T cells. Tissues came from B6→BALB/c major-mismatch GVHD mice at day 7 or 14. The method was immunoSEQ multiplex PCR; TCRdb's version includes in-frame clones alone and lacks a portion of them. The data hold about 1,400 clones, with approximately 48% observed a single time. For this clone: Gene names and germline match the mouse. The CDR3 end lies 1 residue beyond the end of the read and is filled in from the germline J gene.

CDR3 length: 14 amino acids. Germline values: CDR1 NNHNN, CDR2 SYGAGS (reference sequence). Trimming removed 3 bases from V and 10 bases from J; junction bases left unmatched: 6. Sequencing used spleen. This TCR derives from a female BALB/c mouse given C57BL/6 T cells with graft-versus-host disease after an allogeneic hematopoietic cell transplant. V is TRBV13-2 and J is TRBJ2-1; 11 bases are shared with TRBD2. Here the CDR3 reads CASGGDWGTKEQFF. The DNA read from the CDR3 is TGTGCCAGCGGTGGGGACTGGGGGACTAAGGAGCAGTTC.